This passage covers 5 T cell receptor beta chains from one sample sequenced in a study of cytomegalovirus exposure and HLA in healthy donors. Use of 60 Vbeta and 13 Jbeta primers characterized the PCR. Profiled with immunoSEQ multiplex PCR; TCRdb holds only in-frame clones, not every one. The repertoire holds 190,000 or so clones, with 83% as singletons. Sequenced material: PBMCs. These receptors were taken from a man in his fifties or sixties in good health and CMV-seronegative.

The chain is built from TRBV5-1 and TRBJ2-5, with 7 bases identical to TRBD2. Germline assignment: CDR1 SGHRS and CDR2 YFSETQ. The CDR3 has 15 amino acids. The J segment lost 2 bases and the V segment lost 5 bases, leaving 9 bases of the junction unmatched. The CDR3 DNA sequence: TGCGCCAGCAGATTAGCGCCCGGGGGGCAAGAGACCCAGTACTTC. As protein: CASRLAPGGQETQYF.

In its sample, this clone was seen once. V usage is TRBV7-2 and J usage is TRBJ2-3; 7 bases match TRBD2. Per germline, CDR1 SGHTA and CDR2 FQGNSA. There are 17 residues in the CDR3. V lost 4 bases, J lost 3 bases, and 13 bases stayed unmatched. CDR3 DNA: TGTGCCAGCAGCTACCTTTCCCCCGGACTAGGGACAGATACGCAGTATTTT. Translation gives CASSYLSPGLGTDTQYF.

This clone has just one count. This sequence joins TRBV2 and TRBJ1-2; 9 bases are shared with TRBD1. The germline CDR1 and CDR2 sequences are SNHLY and FYNNEI. The ends lost 6 bases at V and 10 bases at J; junction bases unmatched: 9. The CDR3 runs 13 residues. CDR3 sequence reads: CASSASGTGIYTF. In DNA form, the CDR3 reads TGTGCCAGCAGCGCCTCCGGGACAGGGATCTACACCTTC.

The J gene is TRBJ2-3, the V gene TRBV18, with 9 positions matching TRBD2. Germline trimming cut 0 bases from V and 1 base from J; bases unmatched to any gene: 5. The CDR3 sequence is 17 residues long. Per germline, CDR1 KGHSH and CDR2 LQKENI. CDR3 protein: CASSPPKAGGRTDTQYF. In nucleotides, the CDR3 is TGTGCCAGCTCACCACCGAAAGCGGGGGGCCGCACAGATACGCAGTATTTT. The variable domain in full, with the rest retrieved from reference TRBV18 and TRBJ2-3, is NAGVMQNPRHLVRRRGQEARLRCSPMKGHSHVYWYRQLPEEGLKFMVYLQKENIIDESGMPKERFSAEFPKEGPSILRIQQVVRGDSAAYFCASSPPKAGGRTDTQYFGPGTRLTVL.

The rearrangement links TRBV29-1 to TRBJ2-7, with 11 bases lining up with TRBD2. V shed 4 bases and J 4 bases; nucleotides not matched to a gene: 3. Per the germline V gene, CDR1 is SQVTM and CDR2 is ANQGSEA. The CDR3 has 13 residues. In nucleotides, the CDR3 is TGCAGCGTTGTACTAGCGGGAGTTTACGAGCAGTACTTC. Protein: CSVVLAGVYEQYF.